This record looks at one TCR beta chain sequence and its context. Its antigen is not known. These data originate in a study of T-cell reconstitution after alpha-beta-depleted transplantation in children. Study-level results: The origin of alpha-beta T cells about two months after transplant was reportedly several hundred expanded graft clones. A year post-transplant, T-cell counts and diversity derived mostly from newly produced T cells. Where some patients showed high TCRbeta diversity at day 60, it came from recipient T cells and thymic progenitors that had survived.

It was with unique molecular identifiers that the TCRbeta library was prepared. TCRdb passed the PCR reads through MiXCR, listing each CDR3 protein once. Here the sample spans more than 45,000 distinct CDR3 sequences, around half being singletons. Trimming removed 3 bases at V and 8 bases at J, with 22 bases between. The CDR3 loop spans 15 amino acids. CDR1 and CDR2 from the germline V gene are DFQATT and SNEGSKA (reference sequence). Sequencing was performed on peripheral blood, taken before TCRalphabeta/CD19-depleted stem cell transplant. V usage is TRBV20-1 and J usage is TRBJ1-2, with a weak D call TRBD1 (6 bases). This TCR was sampled from a boy younger than two with SCID, due to receive a stem cell transplant. CDR3 sequence: CSARGMGGELGGYTF. The CDR3 region has the DNA TGCAGTGCTAGGGGGATGGGGGGCGAGCTAGGAGGCTACACCTTC.